Listed below are T cell receptor beta chains from one sample, sequenced in a study of blood T cell repertoires in COVID-19. Assay used: immunoSEQ multiplex PCR; TCRdb lists only in-frame clones, some missing. The table includes about 150,000 clones, approximately 80% detected once. Sequenced sample: peripheral blood. Receptors were obtained from a woman in her sixties or seventies with COVID-19, enrolled during active disease. Both conserved end residues are trimmed from each CDR3. Fields, in order: D gene, J gene, V gene, CDR3 length, CDR3 protein. The D gene is left open where the match is weak.

>-|TRBJ2-5|TRBV10-1|14
ASSESRPGDKETQY
>-|TRBJ1-2|TRBV5-6|12
ASSLQGVVVGYT
>TRBD1|TRBJ2-7|TRBV28|13
ASSPSGQGAYEQY
>TRBD2|TRBJ2-1|TRBV9|13
ASSVRLATYNEQF
>-|TRBJ1-5|TRBV7-9|11
ASSLLSQGAQH
>TRBD1|TRBJ1-2|TRBV29-1|11
SVPLQGAGGYT
>TRBD1|TRBJ1-1|TRBV5-1|10
ASGRGRTEAF
>TRBD2|TRBJ2-3|TRBV11-2|15
ASSPRLAGARTDTQY
>-|TRBJ2-2|TRBV5-1|13
ASSLDVGGTGELF
>TRBD1|TRBJ1-4|TRBV18|17
ASSPQGALWTATNEKLF
>-|TRBJ1-5|TRBV19|13
ASSINDLGNQPQH
>-|TRBJ1-1|TRBV5-8|11
ASSLTWNTEAF
>TRBD1|TRBJ1-1|TRBV3-1/TRBV3-2|10
ASSHSAGGAF
>-|TRBJ1-4|TRBV9|12
ASSVPGANEKLF
>-|TRBJ1-1|TRBV5-1|11
ASSFGGNTEAF
>-|TRBJ1-6|TRBV6-5|10
ASRGGDSPLH
>TRBD1|TRBJ1-1|TRBV19|11
ASSFDRVTEAF
>TRBD1|TRBJ1-5|TRBV7-6|13
ASSAGTGVAQPQH
>-|TRBJ1-6|TRBV27|12
ASSFGQHNSPLH
>-|TRBJ1-5|TRBV2|15
ASSVGQEDYSNQPQH
>TRBD1|TRBJ1-1|TRBV3-1/TRBV3-2|10
ASSLHRGDSF
>TRBD2|TRBJ2-1|TRBV19|15
ASRKSRASGNGYEQF
>TRBD2|TRBJ2-5|TRBV6-5|14
ASSYSRTSGQETQY
>-|TRBJ1-6|TRBV7-5|16
ARSIPRGRSSYNSPLH
>-|TRBJ1-5|TRBV3-1/TRBV3-2|12
ASSPRTSHQPQH
>TRBD2|TRBJ2-2|TRBV19|13
ASSPVAGATGELF
>-|TRBJ2-5|TRBV2|11
ASRARVGETQY
>-|TRBJ1-6|TRBV7-6|19
ASSLFAGGSSSSSYNSPLH
>TRBD1|TRBJ1-2|TRBV7-2|13
ASSLTGTSNYGYT
>-|TRBJ1-2|TRBV25-1|12
ASSGLTYNYGYT
>-|TRBJ1-1|TRBV10-3|13
AISELQTMNTEAF
>-|TRBJ2-2|TRBV10-1|12
ASSSSINTGELF
>-|TRBJ1-1|TRBV19|15
ASSAHNLGQKNTEAF
>TRBD1|TRBJ2-1|TRBV6-2/TRBV6-3|17
ASSYSRPIRDRGGGEQF
>TRBD1|TRBJ1-1|TRBV9|14
ASSVGPGTGDTEAF
>-|TRBJ1-2|TRBV11-2|13
ASTKNRANSYGYT
>TRBD1|TRBJ1-4|TRBV5-6|11
ASSAGQAEKLF
>-|TRBJ1-6|TRBV5-1|14
ASSRGDGSYNSPLH
>TRBD2|TRBJ2-7|TRBV11-2|16
ASSLEGLAGVLHYEQY
>TRBD1|TRBJ2-5|TRBV5-1|12
ASSPDRIQETQY
>TRBD1|TRBJ2-2|TRBV14|13
ASSHGQGRTGELF
>TRBD1|TRBJ1-1|TRBV24-1|12
ATSDHGQGAEAF
>TRBD2|TRBJ2-5|TRBV7-3|13
ASSLLAGGQETQY
>TRBD1|TRBJ2-3|TRBV24-1|12
ATKTGLGTDTQY
>-|TRBJ1-5|TRBV29-1|12
SVSGGGWGQPQH
>-|TRBJ1-6|TRBV5-1|13
ASSLGGQNLRGLH
>TRBD1|TRBJ1-2|TRBV2|10
ASIGTGYGYT
>TRBD2|TRBJ2-1|TRBV6-5|12
ASKSGGSYNEQF
>-|TRBJ1-4|TRBV6-1|13
ASSESSATNEKLF
>TRBD2|TRBJ2-5|TRBV29-1|12
SAYSGSTGETQY
>TRBD1|TRBJ2-2|TRBV24-1|14
ATSEGWTGNTGELF
>TRBD1|TRBJ1-6|TRBV3-1/TRBV3-2|12
ASSSDRGPSPLH
>-|TRBJ1-2|TRBV30|10
AWRGVSYGYT
>-|TRBJ2-3|TRBV19|11
ASSMRLTDTQY
>TRBD2|TRBJ2-7|TRBV6-5|13
ASSPSGRALGEQY
>-|TRBJ2-6|TRBV7-9|13
ASSLTDSGANVLT
>-|TRBJ1-5|TRBV18|13
ASSPQGVSNQPQH
>-|TRBJ2-2|TRBV5-8|13
ASSLGHMNTGELF
>TRBD2|TRBJ2-2|TRBV7-9|14
ASSLLAGGNTGELF